The clone carrying this T cell receptor beta chain was seen at least ten times. Its target is unknown. TCRdb processed the reads anew with MiXCR; each CDR3 protein has one entry. This table holds about 450,000 distinct CDR3 sequences, under 40% found once. Trimming left V 0 bases short and J 7 bases short, with 13 bases between. The germline gives CDR1 SGHVS, CDR2 FQNEAQ. The CDR3 spans 15 residues. The data belong to a study of T cell repertoires in cytomegalovirus infection. General observations from the study: There were HLA-C-restricted CMV-specific TCR beta clonotypes dominating the ex vivo response.

The rearrangement links TRBV7-8 to TRBJ2-1; no firm D call. Sequencing used PBMCs. The source is a human donor in good health (CMV status not recorded). Some clones in this sample may be carry-over from other donors' samples. CDR3 nucleotide sequence: TGTGCCAGCAGCTTAGCGGGCGGATCCTCTAATGAGCAGTTCTTC. Its protein product is CASSLAGGSSNEQFF.